Below, 20 T cell receptor beta chains from the same sample are listed, as sequenced in a study of beta chain features in type 1 diabetes. Broader study findings: When Type 1 diabetes patients were examined, their TCRB CDR3s proved moderately but significantly shorter in all four CD4+ subsets.

No antigen has been identified for these receptors. Of the isolated RNA, all was reverse transcribed, and so the sequenced material was expressed TCRB transcripts. TCRdb keeps only in-frame clones here, not all; method: immunoSEQ multiplex PCR. Found here are over 650,000 clones, over 12% of them singletons; the top ten hold approximately 0.042%. The material sequenced was naive CD4+ T cells from blood. The receptors were gathered from a man aged 18 to 30 with type 1 diabetes.

This clone turned up a few times. The chain carries TRBV29-1 and TRBJ1-4; no clear D gene. The V gene's germline CDR1 is SQVTM and CDR2 ANQGSEA. The CDR3 is made up of 14 amino acids. The V end was cut by 7 bases, the J end by 0 bases, with 12 bases between. CDR3 region: CSASDTATNEKLFF. The DNA for the CDR3 is TGCAGCGCAAGCGATACCGCAACTAATGAAAAACTGTTTTTT.

The table lists this clone with a few counts. The rearrangement links TRBV9 to TRBJ2-3; D remains ambiguous. V lost 0 bases, J lost 1 base, and 9 bases lay in between. The CDR3 length is 15 residues. CDR1 SGDLS and CDR2 YYNGEE come from the germline V gene. CDR3 bases: TGTGCCAGCAGCGTAGACCAATTTGGCACAGATACGCAGTATTTT. As protein: CASSVDQFGTDTQYF.

This clone was seen at least ten times. The chain combines TRBV14 with TRBJ2-1, with no clear D. This CDR3 has 12 amino acids. Trimming pared 0 bases from V and 11 bases from J, leaving 8 bases between. CDR1 is SGHDN, CDR2 FVKESK, per germline. The CDR3 DNA reads TGTGCCAGCAGCCAAGAAGCCAGAAAGCAGTTCTTC. Encoded protein: CASSQEARKQFF.

This clone showed up just a few times. The chain links TRBV6-5 to TRBJ1-1; D may be TRBD1 (5 bases). Between the trimmed V and J ends, which lost 1 base and 4 bases, there was a span of 13 bases. Germline V CDR1 and CDR2: MNHEY, SVGAGI. The CDR3 sequence is 15 residues long. The CDR3 protein is CASSYWGREGTEAFF. For the CDR3, the DNA is TGTGCCAGCAGTTACTGGGGCCGCGAGGGCACTGAAGCTTTCTTT.

The V call is TRBV28, the J call TRBJ2-3; D remains unclear. V gave up 3 bases and J gave up 0 bases, with 7 bases separating them. The CDR3 has 14 residues. Per the germline V gene, CDR1 is MDHEN and CDR2 is SYDVKM. The DNA of the CDR3 is TGTGCCAGCAGTTTTTCTACGAGCACAGATACGCAGTATTTT. Translation: CASSFSTSTDTQYF.

This clone was recorded a few times. The genes are TRBV30 and TRBJ1-1, with 11 positions matching TRBD1. Trimming cost V 3 bases and J 5 bases; bases outside gene matches: 2. CDR1 GTSNPN and CDR2 SVGIG come from the germline V gene (reference sequence). The length of the CDR3 is 13 residues. The CDR3, as DNA: TGTGCCTGGAGGGGACAGGGGGGTACTGAAGCTTTCTTT. Translating gives CAWRGQGGTEAFF.

The chain recombines TRBV6-5 with TRBJ2-7; D is undetermined. This CDR3 is built from 11 residues. From germline, CDR1 is MNHEY and CDR2 SVGAGI. V gave up 10 bases and J gave up 6 bases, with 13 bases separating them. The CDR3 sequence: CAISFMSEQYF. The CDR3 region has the DNA TGTGCCATCAGCTTCATGAGCGAGCAGTACTTC.

In its sample, this clone was seen a few times. This chain links TRBV4-1 with TRBJ2-3; D unresolved. The CDR3 totals 16 residues. CDR1 is MGHRA and CDR2 is YSYEKL in the germline V gene. V shed 4 bases and J shed 5 bases, with 19 bases lying between them. The CDR3 DNA reads TGCGCCAGCAGCCCATTGATAGTGTTCGGTGTAGATACGCAGTATTTT. This sequence encodes CASSPLIVFGVDTQYF.

The V gene is TRBV5-4, the J gene TRBJ2-7; D uncertain. Germline V gene data show CDR1 as SGHNT and CDR2 as YYREEE (reference sequence). The V end lost 0 bases, the J end lost 0 bases, and 13 bases lay between the germline ends. CDR3 size: 16 residues. The CDR3 bases are TGTGCCAGCAGCTTGGGGTCGAGACTTTCCTCCTACGAGCAGTACTTC. This gives the protein CASSLGSRLSSYEQYF.

J is TRBJ1-2 and V is TRBV6-5, with D possibly matching TRBD1 (6 bases). Germline values: CDR1 MNHEY, CDR2 SVGAGI. V was pared by 5 bases and J by 6 bases, with 13 bases between. The CDR3 is 13 amino acids. The CDR3 region is CASSPRGADGYTF. The CDR3 DNA sequence: TGTGCCAGCAGTCCGCGGGGGGCTGATGGCTACACCTTC.

This clone occurred a few times. The rearrangement joins TRBV6-6 to TRBJ2-7; 7 nucleotides line up with TRBD1. Looked up from germline, CDR1 is MNHNY and CDR2 is SVGAGI (reference sequence). This CDR3 is built from 15 residues. With 2 bases clipped from V and 4 bases from J, the junction kept 8 bases outside the gene matches. The CDR3 region has the DNA TGTGCCAGCAGTTACCCGACAGGGAGAATTTACGAGCAGTACTTC. Translating it yields CASSYPTGRIYEQYF.

This clone was picked up a small number of times. V is TRBV4-3 and J is TRBJ2-1, with TRBD1 as a possible D gene (6 bases). V was clipped by 1 base and J by 3 bases, with 19 bases between them. The CDR3 has 18 amino acids. Per the germline V gene, CDR1 is LGHNA and CDR2 is YSLEER. The CDR3 nucleotides are TGCGCCAGCAGCCAAGCTCCTGTTGGGGGCAAAAACTACAATGAGCAGTTCTTC. The encoded protein is CASSQAPVGGKNYNEQFF.

This clone came up a few times. The rearrangement joins TRBV29-1 to TRBJ2-2, with 9 bases fitting TRBD2. The length of the CDR3 is 17 residues. The ends lost 4 bases at V and 3 bases at J; junction bases unmatched: 12. Germline CDR1 reads SQVTM; CDR2 reads ANQGSEA. The CDR3 nucleotides are TGCAGCGTTGGCCCATTTCGACTAGCGGCGGACACCGGGGAGCTGTTTTTT. It yields the protein CSVGPFRLAADTGELFF.

This clone was picked up a small number of times. This chain uses TRBV7-9 with TRBJ1-3; D not resolved. V was trimmed by 6 bases and J by 4 bases, leaving 13 bases between them. Germline lookup yields CDR1 SEHNR and CDR2 FQNEAQ (reference sequence). The CDR3 is 14 residues long. Here the CDR3 DNA reads TGTGCCAGCAGGACTGACATAGCGGGAAACACCATATATTTT. Protein: CASRTDIAGNTIYF.

This clone was seen more than once but under ten times. V and J are TRBV9 and TRBJ2-5, with 7 bases that match TRBD1. The CDR3 is made up of 17 amino acids. The junction had 17 bases not matched to a gene; V was cut back by 4 bases and J by 5 bases. Germline loops: CDR1 SGDLS, CDR2 YYNGEE. CDR3 sequence: CASSSPRGTDQHETQYF. The CDR3 coding sequence is TGTGCCAGCAGCTCCCCGAGGGGGACAGATCAACATGAGACCCAGTACTTC.

This clone was picked up a small number of times. The chain uses TRBV5-1 and TRBJ2-3; weak D call: TRBD2 (5 bases). The CDR3 contains 15 residues. Germline values: CDR1 SGHRS, CDR2 YFSETQ. V was cut by 6 bases and J by 0 bases, with 14 bases left in between. The CDR3 DNA sequence: TGCGCCAGCAAGTCCCCCGGGATTAGCACAGATACGCAGTATTTT. Translation gives CASKSPGISTDTQYF.

J is TRBJ2-5 and V is TRBV7-9; possible D gene TRBD2, 6 bases. The germline gives CDR1 SEHNR, CDR2 FQNEAQ (reference sequence). V dropped 1 base and J dropped 4 bases, with 16 bases sitting between them. The CDR3 extends over 16 amino acids. Written as DNA, the CDR3 is TGTGCCAGCAGCTTAGAAGGAGGAGGGATAGGAGAGACCCAGTACTTC. It is translated as CASSLEGGGIGETQYF.

This clone was counted only a few times. The V and J genes are TRBV28 and TRBJ1-6; a weak D match, TRBD1 (5 bases). The CDR3 is 12 residues long. V was pared by 8 bases and J by 8 bases, with 10 bases between. CDR1 and CDR2 from the germline V gene are MDHEN and SYDVKM. The CDR3 DNA sequence: TGTGCCAGCTCACTCAGGGATTCACCCCTCCACTTT. This codes for CASSLRDSPLHF. Full variable domain (missing parts from reference TRBV28 and TRBJ1-6): DVKVTQSSRYLVKRTGEKVFLECVQDMDHENMFWYRQDPGLGLRLIYFSYDVKMKEKGDIPEGYSVSREKKERFSLILESASTNQTSMYLCASSLRDSPLHFGNGTRLTVT.

The rearrangement joins TRBV7-9 to TRBJ2-7, with no clear D. Germline V gene lookup returns CDR1 SEHNR and CDR2 FQNEAQ (reference sequence). The CDR3 length is 13 residues. Trimming removed 3 bases from V and 3 bases from J, with 9 bases in between. The chain's CDR3 is CASSFVNFYEQYF. The CDR3 DNA sequence: TGTGCCAGCAGCTTTGTCAACTTCTACGAGCAGTACTTC.

V usage is TRBV2 and J usage is TRBJ2-3; D may be TRBD1 (6 bases). CDR1 SNHLY and CDR2 FYNNEI come from the germline V gene. The CDR3 contains 14 residues. The V and J ends lost 6 bases and 2 bases respectively, with 12 bases between them. CDR3 sequence reads: CASRMDRYTDTQYF. Here the CDR3 DNA reads TGTGCCAGCAGGATGGACAGATACACAGATACGCAGTATTTT. Full variable domain (outside the CDR3, taken from reference TRBV2 and TRBJ2-3): EPEVTQTPSHQVTQMGQEVILRCVPISNHLYFYWYRQILGQKVEFLVSFYNNEISEKSEIFDDQFSVERPDGSNFTLKIRSTKLEDSAMYFCASRMDRYTDTQYFGPGTRLTVL.